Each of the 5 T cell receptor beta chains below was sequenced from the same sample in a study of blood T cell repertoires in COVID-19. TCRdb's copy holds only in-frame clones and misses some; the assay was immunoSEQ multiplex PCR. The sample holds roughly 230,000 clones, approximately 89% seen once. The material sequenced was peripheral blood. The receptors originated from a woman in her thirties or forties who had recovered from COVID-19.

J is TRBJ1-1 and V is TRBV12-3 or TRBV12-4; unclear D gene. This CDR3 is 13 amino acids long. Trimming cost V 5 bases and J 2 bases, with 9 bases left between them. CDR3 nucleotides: TGTGCCAGCAGTCTCACAGATAACACTGAAGCTTTCTTT. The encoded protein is CASSLTDNTEAFF.

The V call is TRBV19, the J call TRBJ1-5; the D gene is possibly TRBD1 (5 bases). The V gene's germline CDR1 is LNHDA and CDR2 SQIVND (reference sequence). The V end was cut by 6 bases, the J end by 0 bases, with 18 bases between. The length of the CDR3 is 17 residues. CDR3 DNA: TGTGCCAGTAGCACGATTACTGCGACAGATAGCAATCAGCCCCAGCATTTT. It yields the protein CASSTITATDSNQPQHF. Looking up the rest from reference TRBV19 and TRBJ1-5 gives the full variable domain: DGGITQSPKYLFRKEGQNVTLSCEQNLNHDAMYWYRQDPGQGLRLIYYSQIVNDFQKGDIAEGYSVSREKKESFPLTVTSAQKNPTAFYLCASSTITATDSNQPQHFGDGTRLSIL.

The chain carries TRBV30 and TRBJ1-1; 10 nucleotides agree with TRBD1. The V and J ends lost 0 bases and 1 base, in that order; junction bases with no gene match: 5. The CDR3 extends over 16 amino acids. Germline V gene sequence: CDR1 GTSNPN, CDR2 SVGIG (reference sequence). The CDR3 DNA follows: TGTGCCTGGAGTGTAGGACAGGGGGTTCCGAACACTGAAGCTTTCTTT. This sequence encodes CAWSVGQGVPNTEAFF.

CDR3 in amino acids: CASSHGTGMYEQYV. DNA for the CDR3: TGTGCCAGCAGTCACGGGACAGGCATGTACGAGCAGTACGTC. The chain couples TRBV6-2 or TRBV6-3 to TRBJ2-7; TRBD1 matches 8 bases. Trimming took 5 bases from V and 4 from J; bases not matched to a gene: 7. Germline values: CDR1 MNHEY, CDR2 SVGEGT. This CDR3 contains 14 residues.

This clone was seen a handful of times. This CDR3 is CASSQDAGGLYGYTF. For the CDR3, the DNA is TGTGCCAGCAGCCAAGACGCAGGGGGATTATATGGCTACACCTTC. This sequence joins TRBV4-2 and TRBJ1-2; 7 bases align to TRBD1. Germline-derived CDR1 and CDR2 are LGHNA and YNFKEQ. The CDR3 has 15 amino acids. Losses at the gene ends were 0 bases for V and 5 bases for J; bases not matched to a gene: 6.